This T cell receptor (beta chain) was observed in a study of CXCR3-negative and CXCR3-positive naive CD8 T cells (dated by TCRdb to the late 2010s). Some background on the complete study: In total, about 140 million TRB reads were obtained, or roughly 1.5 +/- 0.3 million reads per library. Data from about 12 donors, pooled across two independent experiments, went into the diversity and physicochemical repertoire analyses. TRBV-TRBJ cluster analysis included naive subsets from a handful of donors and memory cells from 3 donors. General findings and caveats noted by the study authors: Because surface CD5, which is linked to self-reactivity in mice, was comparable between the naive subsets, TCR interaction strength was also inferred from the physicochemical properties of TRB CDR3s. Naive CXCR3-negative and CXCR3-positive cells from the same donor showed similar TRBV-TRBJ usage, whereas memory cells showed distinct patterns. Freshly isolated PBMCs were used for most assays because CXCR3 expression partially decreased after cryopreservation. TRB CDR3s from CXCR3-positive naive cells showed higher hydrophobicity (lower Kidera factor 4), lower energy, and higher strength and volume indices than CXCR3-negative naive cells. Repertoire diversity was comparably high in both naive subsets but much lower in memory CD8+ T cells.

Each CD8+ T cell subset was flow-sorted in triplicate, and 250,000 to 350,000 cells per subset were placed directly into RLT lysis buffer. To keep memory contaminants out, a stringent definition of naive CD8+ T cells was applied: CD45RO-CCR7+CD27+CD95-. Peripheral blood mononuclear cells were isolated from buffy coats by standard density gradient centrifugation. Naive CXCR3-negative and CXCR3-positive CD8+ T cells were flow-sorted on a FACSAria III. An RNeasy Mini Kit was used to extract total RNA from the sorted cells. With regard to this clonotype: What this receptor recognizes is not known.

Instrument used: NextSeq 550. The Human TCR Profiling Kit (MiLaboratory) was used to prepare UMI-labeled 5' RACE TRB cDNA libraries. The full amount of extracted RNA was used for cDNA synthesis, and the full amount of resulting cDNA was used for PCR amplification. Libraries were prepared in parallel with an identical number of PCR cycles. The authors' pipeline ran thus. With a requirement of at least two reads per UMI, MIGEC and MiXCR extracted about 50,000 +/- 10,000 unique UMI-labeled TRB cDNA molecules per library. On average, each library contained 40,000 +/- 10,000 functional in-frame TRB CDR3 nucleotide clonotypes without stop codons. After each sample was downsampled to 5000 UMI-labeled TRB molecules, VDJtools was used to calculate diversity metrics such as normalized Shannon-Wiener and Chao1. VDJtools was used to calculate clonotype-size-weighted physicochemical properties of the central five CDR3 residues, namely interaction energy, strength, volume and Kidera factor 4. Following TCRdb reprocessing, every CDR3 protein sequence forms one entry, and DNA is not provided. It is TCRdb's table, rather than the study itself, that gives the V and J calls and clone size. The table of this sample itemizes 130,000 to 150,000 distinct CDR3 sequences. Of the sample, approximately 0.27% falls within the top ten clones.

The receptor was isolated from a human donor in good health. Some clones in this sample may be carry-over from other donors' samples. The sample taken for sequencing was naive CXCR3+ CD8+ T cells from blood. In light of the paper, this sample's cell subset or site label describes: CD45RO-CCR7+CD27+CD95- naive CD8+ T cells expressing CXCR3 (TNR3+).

The CDR3 has the sequence CASNPFGLNTEAFF. Rearrangement joined TRBV9 to TRBJ1-1; as DNA is missing, the TRBD1 call by TCRdb cannot be tested. The CDR3 runs 14 residues from the cysteine to the phenylalanine. No coding sequence is recorded. CDR1 and CDR2, per the germline V gene, are SGDLS and YYNGEE.